This TCR beta chain stems from a study of Graves' ophthalmopathy and Graves' hyperthyroidism. The CDR3 extends over 13 amino acids. Germline values: CDR1 SGHDN, CDR2 FVKESK. RNA transcripts served as template for amplifying TCR beta CDR3 sequences. HTBI-primed RT-PCR formed the first round, and a multiplex PCR formed the second. TCRdb re-analysed the multiplex PCR reads in MiXCR, keeping a single row per CDR3 protein. This repertoire shows a few hundred thousand distinct CDR3 sequences, approximately 35% found once; its top ten account for 3.5% to 5%. Turning to this clonotype: This may arise from a read error, as a much more abundant clone is one base away.

The sequence derives from an adult man with Graves' hyperthyroidism. Sequenced input: peripheral blood or thyroid tissue (not recorded which). J is TRBJ1-2 and V is TRBV14, with D hard to call. The CDR3 DNA is TGTGCCAGCGGCCAAGCCAGGACTTATGGCTACACCTTC. Residues: CASGQARTYGYTF.